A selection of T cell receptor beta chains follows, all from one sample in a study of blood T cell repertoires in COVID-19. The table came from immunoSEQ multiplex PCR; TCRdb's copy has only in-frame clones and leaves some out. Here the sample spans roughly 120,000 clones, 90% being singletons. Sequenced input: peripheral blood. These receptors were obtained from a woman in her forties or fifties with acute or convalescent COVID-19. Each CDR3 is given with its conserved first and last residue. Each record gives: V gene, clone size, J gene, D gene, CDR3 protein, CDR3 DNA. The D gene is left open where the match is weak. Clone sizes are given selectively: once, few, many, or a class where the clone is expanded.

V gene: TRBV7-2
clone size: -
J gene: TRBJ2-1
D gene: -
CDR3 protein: CASSFRGNEQFF
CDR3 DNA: TGTGCCAGCAGCTTCCGGGGGAATGAGCAGTTCTTC

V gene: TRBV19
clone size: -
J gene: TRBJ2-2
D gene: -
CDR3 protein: CASAWGAGTGELFF
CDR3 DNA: TGTGCCAGTGCGTGGGGCGCCGGCACCGGGGAGCTGTTTTTT

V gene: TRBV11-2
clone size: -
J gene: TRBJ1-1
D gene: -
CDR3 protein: CASSLDGGIPEAFF
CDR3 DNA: TGTGCCAGCAGCTTAGATGGGGGGATCCCTGAAGCTTTCTTT

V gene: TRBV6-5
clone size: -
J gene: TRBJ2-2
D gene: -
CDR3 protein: CASCWDTSNTGELFF
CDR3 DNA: TGTGCCAGCTGTTGGGACACCTCGAACACCGGGGAGCTGTTTTTT

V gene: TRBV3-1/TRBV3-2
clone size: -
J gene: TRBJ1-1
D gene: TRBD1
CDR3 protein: CASSRREGAGGSEAFF
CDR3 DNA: TGTGCCAGCAGCCGAAGGGAGGGGGCAGGGGGCAGTGAAGCTTTCTTT

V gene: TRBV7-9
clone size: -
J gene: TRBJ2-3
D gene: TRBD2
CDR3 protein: CASSHLTGGTTDTQYF
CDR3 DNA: TGTGCCAGCAGCCACCTGACGGGGGGGACCACAGATACGCAGTATTTT

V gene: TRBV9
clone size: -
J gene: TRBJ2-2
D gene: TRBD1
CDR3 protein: CASSEGTGDNTGELFF
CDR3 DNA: TGTGCCAGCAGCGAGGGGACAGGGGATAACACCGGGGAGCTGTTTTTT

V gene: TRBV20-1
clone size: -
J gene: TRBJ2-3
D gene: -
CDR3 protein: CSANLADTQYF
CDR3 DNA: TGCAGTGCGAACTTGGCAGATACGCAGTATTTT

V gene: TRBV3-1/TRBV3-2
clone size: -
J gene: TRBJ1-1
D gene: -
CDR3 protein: CASSGGTRGTEAFF
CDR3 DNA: TGTGCCAGCAGTGGGGGGACCCGGGGCACTGAAGCTTTCTTT

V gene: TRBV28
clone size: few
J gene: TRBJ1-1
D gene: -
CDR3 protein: CVAAPGMNTEAFF
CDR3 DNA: TGTGTCGCTGCCCCGGGGATGAACACTGAAGCTTTCTTT

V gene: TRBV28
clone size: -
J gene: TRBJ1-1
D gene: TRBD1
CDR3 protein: CASSLRGPGREAFF
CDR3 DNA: TGTGCCAGCAGTTTAAGGGGGCCGGGTAGGGAAGCTTTCTTT

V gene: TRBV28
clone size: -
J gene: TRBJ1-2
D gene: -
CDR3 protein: CASSQTDSYGYTF
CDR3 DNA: TGTGCCAGCAGTCAGACAGATTCCTATGGCTACACCTTC

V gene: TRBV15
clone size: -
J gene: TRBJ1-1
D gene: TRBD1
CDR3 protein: CATSKGTGWETEAFF
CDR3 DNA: TGTGCCACCAGCAAGGGGACAGGGTGGGAAACTGAAGCTTTCTTT

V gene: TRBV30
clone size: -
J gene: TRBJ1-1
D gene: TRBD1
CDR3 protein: CAWSTGTGGLNTEAFF
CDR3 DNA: TGTGCCTGGAGTACCGGGACAGGGGGTTTGAACACTGAAGCTTTCTTT

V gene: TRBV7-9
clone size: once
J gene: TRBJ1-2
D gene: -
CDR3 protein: CASSLKTGFNYGYTF
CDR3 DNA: TGTGCCAGCAGCTTGAAGACAGGTTTTAACTATGGCTACACCTTC